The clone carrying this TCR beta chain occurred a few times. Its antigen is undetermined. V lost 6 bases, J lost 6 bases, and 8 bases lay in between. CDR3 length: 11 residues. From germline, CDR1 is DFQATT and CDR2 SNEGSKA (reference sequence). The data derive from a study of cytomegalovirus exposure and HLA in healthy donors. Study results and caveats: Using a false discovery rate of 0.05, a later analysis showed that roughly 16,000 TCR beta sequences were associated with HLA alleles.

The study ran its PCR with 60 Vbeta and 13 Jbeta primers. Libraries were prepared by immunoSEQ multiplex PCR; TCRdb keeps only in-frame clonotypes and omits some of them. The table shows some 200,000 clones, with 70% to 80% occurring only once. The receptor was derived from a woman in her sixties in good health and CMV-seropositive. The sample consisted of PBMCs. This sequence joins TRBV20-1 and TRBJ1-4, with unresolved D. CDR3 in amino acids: CSAMDYEKLFF. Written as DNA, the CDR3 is TGCAGTGCCATGGACTATGAAAAACTGTTTTTT.